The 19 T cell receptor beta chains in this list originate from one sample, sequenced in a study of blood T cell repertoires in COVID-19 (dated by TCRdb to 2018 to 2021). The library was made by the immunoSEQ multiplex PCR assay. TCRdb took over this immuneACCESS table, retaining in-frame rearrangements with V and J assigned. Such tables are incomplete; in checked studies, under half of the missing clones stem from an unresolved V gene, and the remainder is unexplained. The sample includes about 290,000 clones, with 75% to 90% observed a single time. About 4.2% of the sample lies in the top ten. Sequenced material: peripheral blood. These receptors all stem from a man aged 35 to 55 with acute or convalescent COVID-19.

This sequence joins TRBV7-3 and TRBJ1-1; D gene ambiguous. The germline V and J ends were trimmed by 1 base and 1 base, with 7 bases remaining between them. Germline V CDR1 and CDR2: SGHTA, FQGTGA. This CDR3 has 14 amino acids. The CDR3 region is CASSLIGGNTEAFF. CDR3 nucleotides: TGTGCCAGCAGCTTAATCGGAGGGAACACTGAAGCTTTCTTT. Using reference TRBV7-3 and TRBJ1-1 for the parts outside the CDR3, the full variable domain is GAGVSQTPSNKVTEKGKYVELRCDPISGHTALYWYRQSLGQGPEFLIYFQGTGAADDSGLPNDRFFAVRPEGSVSTLKIQRTERGDSAVYLCASSLIGGNTEAFFGQGTRLTVV.

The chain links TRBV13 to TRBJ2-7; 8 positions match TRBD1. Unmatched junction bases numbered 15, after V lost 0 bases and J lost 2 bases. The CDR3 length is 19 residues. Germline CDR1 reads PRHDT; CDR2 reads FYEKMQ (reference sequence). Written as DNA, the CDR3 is TGTGCCAGCAGCTTAGGCCTAAGTTCAAGGACAGGGAAGGCCTACGAGCAGTACTTC. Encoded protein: CASSLGLSSRTGKAYEQYF.

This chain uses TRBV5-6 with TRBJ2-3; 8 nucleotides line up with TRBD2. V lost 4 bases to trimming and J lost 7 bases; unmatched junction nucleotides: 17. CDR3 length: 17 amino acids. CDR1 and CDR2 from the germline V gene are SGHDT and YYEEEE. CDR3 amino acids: CASSPPGGGPESYTQYF. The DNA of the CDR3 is TGTGCCAGCAGCCCCCCCGGGGGGGGCCCTGAATCGTATACGCAGTATTTT.

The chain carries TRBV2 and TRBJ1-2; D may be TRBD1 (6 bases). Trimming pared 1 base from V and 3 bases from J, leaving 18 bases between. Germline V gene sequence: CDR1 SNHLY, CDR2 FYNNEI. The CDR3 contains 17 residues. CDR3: CASSEGGSRTAYYGYTF. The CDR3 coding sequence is TGTGCCAGCAGTGAAGGGGGGTCACGGACAGCCTACTATGGCTACACCTTC. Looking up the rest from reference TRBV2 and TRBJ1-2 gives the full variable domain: EPEVTQTPSHQVTQMGQEVILRCVPISNHLYFYWYRQILGQKVEFLVSFYNNEISEKSEIFDDQFSVERPDGSNFTLKIRSTKLEDSAMYFCASSEGGSRTAYYGYTFGSGTRLTVV.

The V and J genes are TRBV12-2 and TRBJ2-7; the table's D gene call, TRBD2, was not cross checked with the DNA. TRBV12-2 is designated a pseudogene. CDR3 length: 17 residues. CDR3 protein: CASRLAAFGGSAYEQYF. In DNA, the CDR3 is TGTGCAAGTCGCTTAGCGGCTTTCGGCGGGAGCGCCTACGAGCAGTACTTC.

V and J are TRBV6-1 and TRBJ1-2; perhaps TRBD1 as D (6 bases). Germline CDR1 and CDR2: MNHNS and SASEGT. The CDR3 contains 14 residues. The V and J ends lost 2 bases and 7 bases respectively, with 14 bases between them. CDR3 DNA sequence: TGTGCCAGCAGTGAACAACAGGGTTTAGGTGGCTACACCTTC. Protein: CASSEQQGLGGYTF.

CDR3 bases: TGTGCCTGGAGTCAGCAGGGTGCGACTGAAGCTTTCTTT. Its protein product is CAWSQQGATEAFF. This chain uses TRBV30 with TRBJ1-1; possibly TRBD1 for D (5 bases). CDR3 length: 13 amino acids. The V end lost 2 bases, the J end lost 5 bases, and 12 bases lay between the germline ends. Looked up from germline, CDR1 is GTSNPN and CDR2 is SVGIG (reference sequence).

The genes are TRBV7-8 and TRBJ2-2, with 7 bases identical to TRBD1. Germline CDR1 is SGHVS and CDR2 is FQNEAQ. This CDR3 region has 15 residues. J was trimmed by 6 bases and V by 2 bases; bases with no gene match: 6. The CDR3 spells CASSLPGQLAGELFF. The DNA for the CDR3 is TGTGCCAGCAGCTTACCGGGACAGCTAGCCGGGGAGCTGTTTTTT.

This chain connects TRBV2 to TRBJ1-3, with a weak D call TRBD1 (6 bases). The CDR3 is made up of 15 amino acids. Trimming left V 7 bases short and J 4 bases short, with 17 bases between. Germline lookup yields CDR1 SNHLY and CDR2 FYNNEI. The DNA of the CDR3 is TGTGCCAGCACCGTGGGGGCAGGGTCAGGAAACACCATATATTTT. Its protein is CASTVGAGSGNTIYF. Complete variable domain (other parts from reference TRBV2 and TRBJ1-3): EPEVTQTPSHQVTQMGQEVILRCVPISNHLYFYWYRQILGQKVEFLVSFYNNEISEKSEIFDDQFSVERPDGSNFTLKIRSTKLEDSAMYFCASTVGAGSGNTIYFGEGSWLTVV.

CDR3 DNA: TGTGCCAGCAGTTTGCGGGACAGGGGGGGGTCCGAGCAGTACTTC. It encodes CASSLRDRGGSEQYF. The chain joins TRBV27 to TRBJ2-7, with 11 bases identical to TRBD1. This CDR3 is 15 amino acids long. With 3 bases clipped from V and 6 bases from J, the junction kept 7 bases outside the gene matches. From germline, CDR1 is MNHEY and CDR2 SMNVEV (reference sequence).

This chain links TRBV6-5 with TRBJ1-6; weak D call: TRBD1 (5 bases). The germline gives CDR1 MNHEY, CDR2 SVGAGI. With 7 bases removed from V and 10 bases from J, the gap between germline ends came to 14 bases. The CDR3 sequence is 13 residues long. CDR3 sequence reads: CASNLQEGSPLHF. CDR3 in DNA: TGTGCCAGCAATCTACAGGAGGGGTCACCCCTCCACTTT.

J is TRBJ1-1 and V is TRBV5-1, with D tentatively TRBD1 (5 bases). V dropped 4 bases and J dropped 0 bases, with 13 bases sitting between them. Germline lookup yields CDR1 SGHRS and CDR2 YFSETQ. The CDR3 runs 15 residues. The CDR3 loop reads CASSPLGTMNTEAFF. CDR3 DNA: TGCGCCAGCAGCCCATTGGGGACTATGAACACTGAAGCTTTCTTT.

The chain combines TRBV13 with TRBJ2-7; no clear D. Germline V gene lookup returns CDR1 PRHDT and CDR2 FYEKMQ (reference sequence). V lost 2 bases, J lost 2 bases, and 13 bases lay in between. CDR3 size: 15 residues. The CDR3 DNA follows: TGTGCCAGCAGCTTAACCCCTGACACCGCCTACGAGCAGTACTTC. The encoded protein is CASSLTPDTAYEQYF.

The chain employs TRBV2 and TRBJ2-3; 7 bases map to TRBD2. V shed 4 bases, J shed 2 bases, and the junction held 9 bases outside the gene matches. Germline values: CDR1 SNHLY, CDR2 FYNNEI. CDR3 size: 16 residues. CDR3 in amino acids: CASSAGLAAYTDTQYF. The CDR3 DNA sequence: TGTGCCAGCAGTGCCGGTCTAGCGGCCTACACAGATACGCAGTATTTT.

The CDR3 sequence is CASSVEAGSTSEQYF. The CDR3 region has the DNA TGTGCCAGCAGCGTAGAGGCAGGTTCTACCTCCGAGCAGTACTTC. V gene TRBV9 combines with J gene TRBJ2-7, with no clear D. Germline V gives CDR1 SGDLS, CDR2 YYNGEE. The CDR3 is 15 residues long. Trimming shortened V by 0 bases and J by 6 bases, and 16 bases separated the two germline ends.

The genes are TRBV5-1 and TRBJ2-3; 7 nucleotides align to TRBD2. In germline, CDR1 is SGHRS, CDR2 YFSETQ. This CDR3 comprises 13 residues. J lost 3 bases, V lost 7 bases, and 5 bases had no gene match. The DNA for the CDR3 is TGCGCCAGCGGGGGGGGAAGTACAGATACGCAGTATTTT. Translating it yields CASGGGSTDTQYF.

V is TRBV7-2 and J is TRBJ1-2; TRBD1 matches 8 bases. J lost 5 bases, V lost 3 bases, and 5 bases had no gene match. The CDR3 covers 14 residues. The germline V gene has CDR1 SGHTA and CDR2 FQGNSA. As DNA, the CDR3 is TGTGCCAGCAGCTTTGACAGGGGACGATATGGCTACACCTTC. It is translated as CASSFDRGRYGYTF.

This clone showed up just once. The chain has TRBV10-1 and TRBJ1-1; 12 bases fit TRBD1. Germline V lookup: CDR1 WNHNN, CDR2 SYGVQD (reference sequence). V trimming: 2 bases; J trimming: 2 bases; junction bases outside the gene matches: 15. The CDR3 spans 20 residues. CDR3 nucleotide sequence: TGCGCCAGCAGTGAGGGCCCCGGGACAGGGGGCCCCGAGAAAAACACTGAAGCTTTCTTT. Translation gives CASSEGPGTGGPEKNTEAFF.

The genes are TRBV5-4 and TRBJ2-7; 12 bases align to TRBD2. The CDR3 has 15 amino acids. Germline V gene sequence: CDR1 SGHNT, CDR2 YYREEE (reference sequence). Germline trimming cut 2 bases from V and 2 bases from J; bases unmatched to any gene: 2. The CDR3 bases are TGTGCCAGCAGCTTTGGACTAGCGGGGACCTACGAGCAGTACTTC. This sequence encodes CASSFGLAGTYEQYF.